The clone carrying this T cell receptor beta chain was found once. CDR3 length equals 15 residues. V lost 4 bases and J 1 base, leaving 15 bases between the germline ends. The germline gives CDR1 SGDLS, CDR2 YYNGEE. The sample comes from a study of control samples from healthy donors and cancer patients. Generated by immunoSEQ multiplex PCR, the TCRdb table keeps only in-frame clones and is missing some. Here the sample spans about 120,000 clones, approximately 88% being singletons. This chain uses TRBV9 with TRBJ2-7; D might be TRBD1 or TRBD2, each matching 5 bases. Sequenced: blood. This TCR was recovered from a man aged 45-60 years in good health. The CDR3 DNA reads as TGTGCCAGCAGCCCCCTTGGGGGAACATCCTACGAGCAGTACTTC. Protein sequence: CASSPLGGTSYEQYF.